Listed below are T cell receptor beta chains from one sample, sequenced in a study of T cell changes during pregnancy in multiple sclerosis. Profiled with immunoSEQ multiplex PCR; TCRdb holds only in-frame clones, not every one. The sample records roughly 89,000 clones, 90% to 95% being singletons. The sample consisted of peripheral blood, taken in the first trimester of pregnancy. The source of these receptors is a female donor with multiple sclerosis, enrolled in a pregnancy study. The CDR3 runs from the conserved cysteine through the conserved F or W. Each record gives: V gene, J gene, CDR3 length, clone size, CDR3 protein. The listing skips clone size in some rows; elsewhere it reads once, few, many or a size class.

v_call: TRBV11-2; j_call: TRBJ1-3; cdr3_length: 14; clone_size: -; cdr3_aa: CASMDIASGNTIYF
v_call: TRBV19; j_call: TRBJ2-1; cdr3_length: 15; clone_size: -; cdr3_aa: CASSIYEALDNEQFF
v_call: TRBV19; j_call: TRBJ1-2; cdr3_length: 15; clone_size: -; cdr3_aa: CATRPYHRAGEGYTF
v_call: TRBV4-2; j_call: TRBJ2-6; cdr3_length: 17; clone_size: once; cdr3_aa: CASSQFGPDSGANVLTF
v_call: TRBV2; j_call: TRBJ2-1; cdr3_length: 16; clone_size: -; cdr3_aa: CASSYEWDREGNEQFF
v_call: TRBV7-9; j_call: TRBJ1-2; cdr3_length: 15; clone_size: -; cdr3_aa: CASSLAETVGSGYTF
v_call: TRBV6-5; j_call: TRBJ2-1; cdr3_length: 16; clone_size: -; cdr3_aa: CASSSRGGGLYNEQFF
v_call: TRBV13; j_call: TRBJ2-1; cdr3_length: 16; clone_size: -; cdr3_aa: CASSSLAGGELDEQFF
v_call: TRBV29-1; j_call: TRBJ1-2; cdr3_length: 13; clone_size: -; cdr3_aa: CSVQDSLPYGYTF
v_call: TRBV27; j_call: TRBJ2-6; cdr3_length: 13; clone_size: -; cdr3_aa: CASGTSGANVLTF
v_call: TRBV30; j_call: TRBJ2-7; cdr3_length: 14; clone_size: once; cdr3_aa: CAWSMRTGSYEQYF
v_call: TRBV6-1; j_call: TRBJ1-1; cdr3_length: 13; clone_size: once; cdr3_aa: CASSEWQGTEAFF
v_call: TRBV5-5; j_call: TRBJ1-1; cdr3_length: 15; clone_size: once; cdr3_aa: CASSFEFTGNTEAFF
v_call: TRBV10-1; j_call: TRBJ1-1; cdr3_length: 13; clone_size: -; cdr3_aa: CASTATGNTEAFF
v_call: TRBV27; j_call: TRBJ2-7; cdr3_length: 14; clone_size: -; cdr3_aa: CASSLGTSGYEQYF
v_call: TRBV25-1; j_call: TRBJ1-2; cdr3_length: 17; clone_size: -; cdr3_aa: CASSEFYVTGPNYGYTF
v_call: TRBV6-1; j_call: TRBJ2-3; cdr3_length: 15; clone_size: -; cdr3_aa: CASSEGGRGTDTQYF
v_call: TRBV19; j_call: TRBJ1-3; cdr3_length: 15; clone_size: few; cdr3_aa: CASSISVREGNTIYF
v_call: TRBV30; j_call: TRBJ1-2; cdr3_length: 13; clone_size: -; cdr3_aa: CAWSAGTGDGYTF
v_call: TRBV23-1; j_call: TRBJ2-2; cdr3_length: 15; clone_size: -; cdr3_aa: CASSQKRGGGGELFF
v_call: TRBV6-5; j_call: TRBJ2-3; cdr3_length: 14; clone_size: -; cdr3_aa: CASSRRTGADTQYF
v_call: TRBV9; j_call: TRBJ2-7; cdr3_length: 15; clone_size: -; cdr3_aa: CASSVDGTGSDEQYF
v_call: TRBV30; j_call: TRBJ1-6; cdr3_length: 16; clone_size: -; cdr3_aa: CAWSDTGTGGNSPLHF
v_call: TRBV12-5; j_call: TRBJ2-1; cdr3_length: 18; clone_size: -; cdr3_aa: CASGLVQGPHPSYNEQFF
v_call: TRBV29-1; j_call: TRBJ1-2; cdr3_length: 14; clone_size: once; cdr3_aa: CSVEDSNRAGGYTF
v_call: TRBV7-3; j_call: TRBJ2-3; cdr3_length: 14; clone_size: -; cdr3_aa: CASSRGGDLDTQYF
v_call: TRBV27; j_call: TRBJ1-2; cdr3_length: 14; clone_size: -; cdr3_aa: CASSLSGTDYGYTF
v_call: TRBV30; j_call: TRBJ2-5; cdr3_length: 14; clone_size: -; cdr3_aa: CAWSGTGWRETQYF
v_call: TRBV19; j_call: TRBJ1-4; cdr3_length: 11; clone_size: -; cdr3_aa: CASSVSEKLFF
v_call: TRBV7-6; j_call: TRBJ1-1; cdr3_length: 10; clone_size: -; cdr3_aa: CAEQPGKAFF
v_call: TRBV7-3; j_call: TRBJ2-3; cdr3_length: 14; clone_size: -; cdr3_aa: CASRAYQSTDTQYF
v_call: TRBV19; j_call: TRBJ2-3; cdr3_length: 15; clone_size: -; cdr3_aa: CASSIDRGLTDTQYF
v_call: TRBV2; j_call: TRBJ2-3; cdr3_length: 14; clone_size: -; cdr3_aa: CASSDSGTGDTQYF
v_call: TRBV7-2; j_call: TRBJ2-7; cdr3_length: 15; clone_size: -; cdr3_aa: CASSLRGGTDYEQYF
v_call: TRBV15; j_call: TRBJ1-1; cdr3_length: 14; clone_size: -; cdr3_aa: CATRDRAAYTEAFF
v_call: TRBV10-3; j_call: TRBJ1-5; cdr3_length: 13; clone_size: -; cdr3_aa: CATQDSRDQPQHF
v_call: TRBV9; j_call: TRBJ1-1; cdr3_length: 16; clone_size: -; cdr3_aa: CASSVAFGGENTEAFF
v_call: TRBV19; j_call: TRBJ2-1; cdr3_length: 13; clone_size: -; cdr3_aa: CASSMRGNNEQFF
v_call: TRBV19; j_call: TRBJ2-7; cdr3_length: 15; clone_size: -; cdr3_aa: CASSVAGSDTYEQYF
v_call: TRBV7-3; j_call: TRBJ2-5; cdr3_length: 15; clone_size: -; cdr3_aa: CASSLGGGLQETQYF